These T cell receptor beta chains were read from a single sample in a study of a mutant IDH1 vaccine in newly diagnosed glioma. The method was immunoSEQ multiplex PCR; TCRdb's version includes in-frame clones alone and lacks a portion of them. The sample shows 27,000 or so clones, around four fifths of them seen only once. Their specific antigens are unknown. The material sequenced was PBMCs, taken from a glioma patient whose treatment included an IDH1 peptide vaccine. These TCRs come from a man between 40 and 49 years old with glioma. Some clones in this sample may be carry-over from other donors' samples. The CDR3 runs from the conserved cysteine through the conserved F or W. The order of the fields is D gene, J gene, V gene, clone size, CDR3 protein, CDR3 DNA. The D gene is left open where the match is weak. Size is omitted from some rows. Given values are once, few, many or a class for expanded clones.

TRBD1	TRBJ2-1	TRBV18	once	CASSPTQGVNEQFF	TGTGCCAGCTCACCAACGCAGGGGGTCAATGAGCAGTTCTTC
-	TRBJ1-1	TRBV15	few	CATSTSGYTEAFF	TGTGCCACCAGCACGAGCGGCTACACTGAAGCTTTCTTT
-	TRBJ1-1	TRBV2	-	CASSEDALGGTEAFF	TGTGCCAGCAGTGAGGACGCGCTCGGGGGGACTGAAGCTTTCTTT
-	TRBJ1-3	TRBV5-4	-	CASSLGRNSGNTIYF	TGTGCCAGCAGCTTGGGAAGGAACTCTGGAAACACCATATATTTT
-	TRBJ2-4	TRBV2	-	CAILDSKNIQYF	TGTGCCATATTGGACAGCAAAAACATTCAGTACTTC
-	TRBJ2-7	TRBV10-2	-	CASSEVAGTYEQYF	TGCGCCAGCAGTGAGGTCGCAGGGACCTACGAGCAGTACTTC
TRBD1	TRBJ2-7	TRBV5-1	-	CASSFGTGLTYEQYF	TGCGCCAGCAGCTTCGGGACAGGTCTAACCTACGAGCAGTACTTC
-	TRBJ1-3	TRBV14	-	CASSSVNTIYF	TGTGCCAGCAGCTCGGTTAACACCATATATTTT
-	TRBJ1-2	TRBV5-1	few	CASSTGGGGYTF	TGCGCCAGCAGCACCGGAGGGGGTGGCTACACCTTC
TRBD2	TRBJ2-3	TRBV5-1	-	CATSSGGTDTQYF	TGCGCTACGAGTAGCGGGGGCACAGATACGCAGTATTTT
-	TRBJ2-5	TRBV4-2	-	CASSQDHQGGQETQYF	TGTGCCAGCAGCCAAGATCATCAGGGGGGGCAAGAGACCCAGTACTTC
-	TRBJ2-2	TRBV7-3	few	CASRTGQDTGELFF	TGTGCCAGCAGAACGGGACAAGACACCGGGGAGCTGTTTTTT
-	TRBJ1-1	TRBV19	few	CASSIQHMNTEAFF	TGTGCCAGTAGTATACAGCACATGAACACTGAAGCTTTCTTT
TRBD1	TRBJ1-1	TRBV30	-	CAQIWDRLPQAFF	TGTGCCCAGATCTGGGACAGATTACCTCAGGCTTTCTTT
-	TRBJ2-1	TRBV30	-	CAWTKARTNNEQFF	TGTGCCTGGACAAAAGCACGCACGAACAATGAGCAGTTCTTC
-	TRBJ1-6	TRBV2	-	CASTRDNGGGSPLHF	TGTGCCAGCACCCGGGACAACGGAGGGGGTTCACCCCTCCACTTT
TRBD1	TRBJ2-1	TRBV18	-	CASSPGQGNEQFF	TGTGCCAGCTCGCCTGGACAGGGCAATGAGCAGTTCTTC
-	TRBJ1-2	TRBV9	once	CASSKRHSGDYGYTF	TGTGCCAGCAGCAAGCGACACTCCGGGGACTATGGCTACACCTTC
-	TRBJ1-1	TRBV18	-	CASSSGTHLNTEAFF	TGTGCCAGCTCCTCCGGGACACACCTGAACACTGAAGCTTTCTTT
-	TRBJ2-1	TRBV5-4	-	CASSFQAYEQFF	TGTGCCAGCAGCTTTCAGGCTTATGAGCAGTTCTTC
-	TRBJ2-1	TRBV14	-	CASSQARLNEQFF	TGTGCCAGCAGCCAAGCGCGGCTCAATGAGCAGTTCTTC
-	TRBJ1-5	TRBV12-5	-	CASEQGGGGGNQPQHF	TGTGCTAGTGAGCAAGGAGGGGGTGGAGGCAATCAGCCCCAGCATTTT
-	TRBJ2-2	TRBV10-2	-	CASSARGRTGELFF	TGCGCCAGCAGTGCCAGGGGACGGACCGGGGAGCTGTTTTTT
-	TRBJ1-5	TRBV15	-	CATSRDRVRPQHF	TGTGCCACCAGCAGAGATCGGGTGAGGCCCCAGCATTTT
-	TRBJ2-2	TRBV6-4	-	CASSQTDTGELFF	TGTGCCAGCAGCCAGACAGACACCGGGGAGCTGTTTTTT
-	TRBJ2-2	TRBV11-3	few	CASSQGTSRGTGELFF	TGTGCCAGCAGCCAAGGGACGTCCCGGGGCACCGGGGAGCTGTTTTTT
-	TRBJ2-7	TRBV7-9	-	CASSLGGGAKSYEQYF	TGTGCCAGCAGCTTAGGAGGGGGGGCGAAGTCATACGAGCAGTACTTC
-	TRBJ1-2	TRBV13	-	CASSGETGRRSYGYTF	TGTGCCAGCAGCGGAGAGACAGGCCGACGCAGCTATGGCTACACCTTC
TRBD1	TRBJ2-7	TRBV5-4	-	CASSFGQGPFEQYF	TGTGCCAGCAGCTTCGGACAGGGGCCGTTCGAGCAGTACTTC
TRBD1	TRBJ1-3	TRBV6-6	-	CASSYTQGAQGNTIYF	TGTGCCAGCAGTTACACCCAGGGGGCGCAGGGAAACACCATATATTTT
-	TRBJ1-5	TRBV2	few	CASRGTVNQPQHF	TGTGCCAGCAGAGGGACGGTGAATCAGCCCCAGCATTTT
-	TRBJ2-5	TRBV9	-	CASSTSTGGETQYF	TGTGCCAGCAGCACATCGACTGGGGGAGAGACCCAGTACTTC
-	TRBJ1-5	TRBV6-1	-	CASSVGRRQPQHF	TGTGCCAGCAGTGTGGGGAGGCGCCAGCCCCAGCATTTT
-	TRBJ2-2	TRBV2	-	CAGSPGRGTGELFF	TGTGCCGGATCCCCGGGACGGGGCACCGGGGAGCTGTTTTTT
-	TRBJ1-2	TRBV15	few	CATSRDRSSKNYGYTF	TGTGCCACCAGCAGAGACAGAAGCTCTAAAAACTATGGCTACACCTTC
-	TRBJ1-6	TRBV7-8	-	CASSLVRSSYNSPLHF	TGTGCCAGCAGCTTAGTGCGGAGCTCCTATAATTCACCCCTCCACTTT
TRBD1	TRBJ1-2	TRBV30	-	CAWRPRGFDGYTF	TGTGCCTGGCGGCCCAGGGGGTTTGATGGCTACACCTTC
TRBD1	TRBJ2-1	TRBV7-8	-	CASSFGSGGWSSYNEQFF	TGTGCCAGCAGCTTTGGATCAGGGGGTTGGAGCTCCTACAATGAGCAGTTCTTC
-	TRBJ2-7	TRBV6-1	-	CGTRPPLSYEQYF	TGTGGGACCCGGCCGCCCCTGTCCTACGAGCAGTACTTC
-	TRBJ1-5	TRBV5-5	-	CASSPTGSTNQPQHF	TGTGCCAGCAGTCCAACAGGATCAACTAATCAGCCCCAGCATTTT
-	TRBJ2-3	TRBV30	-	CALLETQRSDTQYF	TGTGCCCTTCTCGAGACCCAACGTTCAGATACGCAGTATTTT
TRBD1	TRBJ1-2	TRBV19	-	CASSADGTGGYGYTF	TGTGCCAGTAGTGCCGACGGGACAGGGGGCTATGGCTACACCTTC
TRBD1	TRBJ1-1	TRBV5-4	few	CASSLDRGSEAFF	TGTGCCAGCAGTCTGGACAGGGGGTCTGAAGCTTTCTTT
-	TRBJ1-2	TRBV5-8	-	CASSLGATESAYGYTF	TGTGCCAGCAGCTTGGGGGCAACAGAATCCGCCTATGGCTACACCTTC
-	TRBJ1-2	TRBV10-3	-	CAISENPERGGGYTF	TGTGCCATCAGTGAAAACCCCGAGAGGGGGGGTGGCTACACCTTC
-	TRBJ1-4	TRBV5-4	-	CASSPGRRGEKLFF	TGTGCCAGCAGCCCGGGTAGAAGAGGGGAAAAACTGTTTTTT
TRBD1	TRBJ1-6	TRBV27	-	CASRRETGYNSPLHF	TGTGCCAGCAGGAGGGAGACAGGGTATAATTCACCCCTCCACTTT
TRBD2	TRBJ2-2	TRBV10-3	-	CAISAGLEKGGELFF	TGTGCCATCAGTGCGGGACTAGAAAAAGGTGGGGAGCTGTTTTTT
-	TRBJ2-3	TRBV11-3	-	CASSLVGGGDTQYF	TGTGCCAGCAGCTTAGTCGGGGGAGGAGATACGCAGTATTTT
-	TRBJ1-2	TRBV4-2	-	CASSRGGPGVTWRSANYGYTF	TGTGCCAGCAGCCGGGGGGGGCCAGGCGTCACATGGCGATCTGCTAACTATGGCTACACCTTC
-	TRBJ1-5	TRBV19	-	CASSPQGPNQPQHF	TGTGCCAGTAGTCCGCAGGGTCCCAATCAGCCCCAGCATTTT
TRBD2	TRBJ2-7	TRBV2	-	CASSPGTSGGLYEQYF	TGTGCCAGCAGTCCCGGGACTAGCGGGGGCCTCTACGAGCAGTACTTC
-	TRBJ2-3	TRBV12-5	-	CASTGQGGDTQYF	TGTGCTAGTACCGGGCAGGGGGGGGATACGCAGTATTTT
TRBD1	TRBJ1-6	TRBV9	few	CASSVGSRGRLPLHF	TGTGCCAGCAGCGTAGGTTCCAGGGGGCGTTTACCCCTCCACTTT
-	TRBJ1-2	TRBV6-4	-	CASSDRDNYGYTF	TGTGCCAGCAGTGACCGGGACAACTATGGCTACACCTTC
-	TRBJ1-5	TRBV2	-	CASSPTQRNQPQHF	TGTGCCAGCAGTCCGACACAACGCAATCAGCCCCAGCATTTT
-	TRBJ2-2	TRBV5-4	-	CASSLGRAGLTGELFF	TGTGCCAGCAGCTTGGGGAGGGCAGGGCTAACCGGGGAGCTGTTTTTT
-	TRBJ1-5	TRBV21-1	-	CASRGQKLDQPQHF	TGTGCCAGCAGGGGACAGAAGCTGGATCAGCCCCAGCATTTT